A selection of T cell receptor beta chains follows, all from one sample in a study of CD8 T cells in ankylosing spondylitis. Each CDR3 protein is one row after TCRdb ran MiXCR on the 5' RACE reads. The sample consists of roughly 120,000 distinct CDR3 sequences, over 6% of them appearing once. Sequences were obtained from blood, either unsorted or a sorted T cell fraction (not recorded which). The receptors here all came from a male donor with ankylosing spondylitis or in good health (not recorded which). Each CDR3 is given with its conserved first and last residue. The D gene is left open where the match is weak. Size is omitted from some rows. Given values are once, few, many or a class for expanded clones.

>many|.|TRBJ2-2|TRBV20-1
CSARAGGYTGELFF
TGCAGTGCTAGAGCTGGGGGCTACACCGGGGAGCTGTTTTTT
>many|TRBD1|TRBJ1-6|TRBV6-1
CASNRDRGNSPLHF
TGTGCCAGCAACAGGGACAGGGGTAATTCACCCCTCCACTTT
>many|.|TRBJ1-1|TRBV20-1
CSASGFTVLGTEAFF
TGCAGTGCTAGTGGGTTTACGGTCCTGGGGACTGAAGCTTTCTTT
>many|.|TRBJ2-7|TRBV14
CASSQVREQYF
TGTGCCAGCAGCCAAGTCCGCGAGCAGTACTTC
>many|.|TRBJ2-6|TRBV14
CASSPLGVTGANVLTF
TGTGCCAGCAGCCCCTTAGGGGTTACTGGGGCCAACGTCCTGACTTTC
>.|.|TRBJ2-3|TRBV7-9
CASSLGLALPTDTQYF
TGTGCCAGCAGCTTAGGGCTAGCACTACCCACAGATACGCAGTATTTT
>many|.|TRBJ1-6|TRBV27
CASVHAGRANSPLHF
TGTGCCAGCGTACACGCGGGACGGGCGAATTCACCCCTCCACTTT
>many|.|TRBJ2-5|TRBV6-1
CASSPMNSGETQYF
TGTGCCAGCAGTCCCATGAACTCAGGAGAGACCCAGTACTTC
>many|TRBD2|TRBJ2-1|TRBV11-1
CASSPDTRTSSFSYNEQFF
TGTGCCAGCAGCCCAGATACTCGGACTAGCTCGTTTTCCTACAATGAGCAGTTCTTC
>once|.|TRBJ2-3|TRBV19
CASSPGRVDTQYF
TGTGCCAGTAGCCCGGGTCGAGTTGATACGCAGTATTTT
>many|TRBD2|TRBJ2-3|TRBV20-1
CSASQRLAGTDTQYF
TGCAGTGCTAGTCAGCGGCTAGCGGGCACAGATACGCAGTATTTT
>many|.|TRBJ2-4|TRBV12-3/TRBV12-4
CASSPPAAPNIQYF
TGTGCCAGCAGCCCCCCGGCAGCGCCGAACATTCAGTACTTC
>many|TRBD1|TRBJ1-4|TRBV20-1
CSARVATGEEKLFF
TGCAGTGCTAGAGTTGCGACAGGGGAGGAAAAACTGTTTTTT
>many|.|TRBJ2-7|TRBV29-1
CSVRDAGYEQYF
TGCAGCGTTCGGGACGCCGGCTACGAGCAGTACTTC
>many|TRBD1|TRBJ1-2|TRBV6-1
CASSERRTGYGYTF
TGTGCCAGCAGTGAAAGAAGGACAGGCTATGGCTACACCTTC
>many|.|TRBJ2-5|TRBV7-2
CASSLLQGRETQYF
TGTGCCAGCAGCTTATTACAGGGACGAGAGACCCAGTACTTC
>many|.|TRBJ1-2|TRBV7-2
CASSSSQSDYGYTF
TGTGCCAGCAGCTCGTCGCAGTCGGACTATGGCTACACCTTC
>many|TRBD2|TRBJ2-5|TRBV25-1
CASSPRLAGGQETQYF
TGTGCCAGCAGTCCTCGACTAGCGGGAGGGCAAGAGACCCAGTACTTC
>.|TRBD2|TRBJ2-3|TRBV11-2
CASSLKGTRRNSPGTDTQYF
TGTGCCAGCAGCTTGAAAGGGACTAGAAGGAACTCACCTGGCACAGATACGCAGTATTTT
>many|TRBD1|TRBJ1-1|TRBV10-3
CAARTGGNTEAFF
TGTGCCGCGCGGACAGGGGGGAACACTGAAGCTTTCTTT
>many|TRBD2|TRBJ2-5|TRBV5-1
CASSLGLAGAQETQYF
TGCGCCAGCAGCCTAGGACTAGCGGGCGCTCAAGAGACCCAGTACTTC
>few|TRBD1|TRBJ2-3|TRBV7-2
CASRPTGYADTQYF
TGTGCCAGCAGGCCGACAGGGTACGCAGATACGCAGTATTTT
>many|.|TRBJ2-3|TRBV7-2
CASSLSLGSDTQYF
TGTGCCAGCAGCTTATCTTTAGGTTCAGATACGCAGTATTTT
>many|TRBD2|TRBJ2-5|TRBV28
CASRTSQETQYF
TGTGCCAGCCGGACTAGTCAAGAGACCCAGTACTTC
>many|.|TRBJ2-1|TRBV7-9
CASSQTGSSYNEQFF
TGTGCCAGCAGCCAAACAGGGAGCTCCTACAATGAGCAGTTCTTC
>few|TRBD2|TRBJ2-3|TRBV7-2
CASSLWASGTDTQYF
TGTGCCAGCAGCTTATGGGCTAGCGGGACCGATACGCAGTATTTT
>many|TRBD2|TRBJ2-3|TRBV6-2/TRBV6-3
CASSPRLAGAADTQYF
TGTGCCAGCAGTCCCCGACTAGCGGGGGCTGCAGATACGCAGTATTTT
>.|.|TRBJ2-7|TRBV28
CASSPGTTPDEQYF
TGTGCCAGCAGCCCTGGAACCACTCCCGACGAGCAGTACTTC